In this sample, the clone carrying this TCR beta chain turned up many times. Unique molecular identifiers were added to individual cDNA molecules. TCRdb ran MiXCR on the 5' RACE reads and lists one entry per CDR3 protein. In the table there are 40,000 or so distinct CDR3 sequences, around a tenth of which are singletons. This record comes from a study of early T cells in non-severe SARS-CoV-2 infection. V lost 4 bases, J lost 2 bases, and 13 bases lay in between. The germline gives CDR1 MDHEN, CDR2 SYDVKM. The CDR3 length is 15 residues. This chain joins TRBV28 and TRBJ2-3; no reliable D call. This TCR was recovered from an adult who was a healthcare worker with PCR-confirmed SARS-CoV-2 infection or an uninfected control (not recorded which). Source material: whole blood. CDR3 residues: CASSSPARTTDTQYF. Written as DNA, the CDR3 is TGTGCCAGCAGTTCCCCCGCCCGGACCACAGATACGCAGTATTTT.